The source of this T cell receptor (beta chain) is a study of blood T cells in healthy people across ages. Details on this clonotype: The junction shows a germline mismatch at one end, possibly a read error.

A second roughly 6 to 12 cycle PCR used barcoded and J-beta primers. One entry per CDR3 protein, called by TCRdb with MiXCR from the 5' RACE reads. The repertoire holds 1.2 million to 1.5 million distinct CDR3 sequences, 42% seen once, with around 8% in the top ten. The CDR3 extends over 15 amino acids. Looked up from germline, CDR1 is MNHNS and CDR2 is SASEGT. The chain recombines TRBV6-1 with TRBJ1-2, with D hard to call. Material: blood. This TCR was sampled from a woman aged 18-35 years in good health. The CDR3 DNA sequence: TGCGCCAGCAGTGAATTTGGAGCGTATAGCTATGGCTACACCTTC. Protein: CASSEFGAYSYGYTF.